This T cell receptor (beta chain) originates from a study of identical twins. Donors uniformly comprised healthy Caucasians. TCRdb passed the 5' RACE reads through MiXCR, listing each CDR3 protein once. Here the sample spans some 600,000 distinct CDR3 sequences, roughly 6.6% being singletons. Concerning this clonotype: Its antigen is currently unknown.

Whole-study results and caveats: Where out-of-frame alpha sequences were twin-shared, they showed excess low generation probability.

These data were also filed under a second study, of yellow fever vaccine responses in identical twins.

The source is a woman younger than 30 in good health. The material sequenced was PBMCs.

The CDR3 loop reads CATQEGQTYEQYF. CDR3 DNA sequence: TGTGCCACCCAAGAAGGACAGACCTACGAGCAGTACTTC. J is TRBJ2-7 and V is TRBV10-3, with a tentative D call TRBD1 (6 bases). The CDR3 consists of 13 residues. Germline CDR1 and CDR2: ENHRY and SYGVKD. V gave up 10 bases and J gave up 2 bases, with 15 bases separating them.